One sample yielded the 16 T cell receptor beta chains listed below, sequenced in a study of T cells in localized non-small cell lung cancer. Sequencing used immunoSEQ multiplex PCR; TCRdb keeps in-frame clones, though not all of them. The data hold over 25,000 clones, with approximately 78% observed a single time. Material: peripheral blood, obtained before any cancer treatment. These receptors were taken from a male donor at least 60 years old with stage II squamous cell lung carcinoma.

This chain joins TRBV5-1 and TRBJ1-3; no clear D. Germline-derived CDR1 and CDR2 are SGHRS and YFSETQ. This CDR3 spans 16 amino acids. V was pared by 0 bases and J by 1 base, with 11 bases between. CDR3 nucleotides: TGCGCCAGCAGCTTGGCTCAATCGGCTTCTGGAAACACCATATATTTT. Translated: CASSLAQSASGNTIYF. Supplemented by reference TRBV5-1 and TRBJ1-3, the full variable domain reads KAGVTQTPRYLIKTRGQQVTLSCSPISGHRSVSWYQQTPGQGLQFLFEYFSETQRNKGNFPGRFSGRQFSNSRSEMNVSTLELGDSALYLCASSLAQSASGNTIYFGEGSWLTVV.

The rearrangement links TRBV7-2 to TRBJ2-7, with D uncertain. Germline values: CDR1 SGHTA, CDR2 FQGNSA. V was pared by 5 bases and J by 6 bases, with 11 bases between. The CDR3 totals 12 residues. The CDR3 sequence: CASSPSMTEQYF. In DNA, the CDR3 is TGTGCCAGCAGCCCGTCTATGACCGAGCAGTACTTC.

The chain recombines TRBV7-9 with TRBJ1-1, with D uncertain. The CDR3 consists of 13 residues. V shed 5 bases and J shed 3 bases, with 10 bases lying between them. CDR1 SEHNR and CDR2 FQNEAQ come from the germline V gene (reference sequence). CDR3: CASSAQAHTEAFF. Here the CDR3 DNA reads TGTGCCAGCAGCGCTCAGGCTCACACTGAAGCTTTCTTT.

A few counts support this clone. The chain couples TRBV11-2 to TRBJ2-5, with D possibly matching TRBD2 (5 bases). The CDR3 length is 15 residues. CDR1 and CDR2 (germline): SGHAT, FQNNGV. V was shortened by 5 bases and J by 1 base, with 14 bases between the two germline ends. In nucleotides, the CDR3 is TGTGCCAGCAGCCAGGAACCGGGATCCCAAGAGACCCAGTACTTC. Amino acid sequence: CASSQEPGSQETQYF.

V and J are TRBV7-6 and TRBJ2-1; 8 bases agree with TRBD2. Trimming cost V 2 bases and J 5 bases; bases outside gene matches: 2. CDR1 is SGHVS and CDR2 is FNYEAQ in the germline V gene. CDR3 length: 14 residues. The chain's CDR3 is CASSLRAGDNEQFF. As DNA, the CDR3 is TGTGCCAGCAGCTTAAGAGCGGGAGACAATGAGCAGTTCTTC.

The chain is built from TRBV6-5 and TRBJ2-4; 8 positions match TRBD2. Germline lookup yields CDR1 MNHEY and CDR2 SVGAGI. The V gene end was trimmed by 0 bases and the J gene end by 8 bases; junction bases not matched to a gene: 0. The CDR3 length is 13 residues. For the CDR3, the DNA is TGTGCCAGCAGTTACTCAGCGGGGGACATTCAGTACTTC. This codes for CASSYSAGDIQYF.

Only one count was recorded for this clone. The V call is TRBV7-2, the J call TRBJ1-4; D unresolved. There are 14 residues in the CDR3. Trimming took 5 bases from V and 7 from J, leaving 14 bases between them. Germline values: CDR1 SGHTA, CDR2 FQGNSA. DNA for the CDR3: TGTGCCAGCAGCCCTGATCTACCGGGTGAAAAACTGTTTTTT. Its protein product is CASSPDLPGEKLFF.

This clone is judged medium-sized. This sequence joins TRBV30 and TRBJ1-3, with D unclear. Germline V CDR1 and CDR2: GTSNPN, SVGIG (reference sequence). The CDR3 runs 15 residues. V lost 0 bases to trimming and J lost 2 bases, with 11 bases between them. CDR3: CAWSVPPGTGNTIYF. DNA of the CDR3: TGTGCCTGGAGTGTACCGCCCGGAACTGGAAACACCATATATTTT.

The rearrangement uses TRBV19 and TRBJ2-2; 10 bases match TRBD2. The CDR3 is 15 residues long. The germline V gene has CDR1 LNHDA and CDR2 SQIVND (reference sequence). The junction had 7 bases not matched to a gene; V was cut back by 3 bases and J by 9 bases. DNA of the CDR3: TGTGCCAGTAGTATCTGGCTAGCGGGAGCCTGGGAGCTGTTTTTT. It is translated as CASSIWLAGAWELFF.

This chain connects TRBV29-1 to TRBJ2-2; the match to TRBD2 covers 7 bases. Per the germline V gene, CDR1 is SQVTM and CDR2 is ANQGSEA. This CDR3 region has 14 residues. V shed 2 bases and J 8 bases; nucleotides not matched to a gene: 8. The CDR3 loop is CSVERQGGSGELFF. CDR3 nucleotide sequence: TGCAGCGTTGAAAGGCAGGGAGGGTCGGGGGAGCTGTTTTTT.

CDR3 amino acids: CASSEMSKGQTEAFF. The CDR3 DNA reads as TGTGCCAGCAGTGAAATGTCAAAAGGACAGACTGAAGCTTTCTTT. The rearrangement links TRBV6-1 to TRBJ1-1, with D possibly matching TRBD1 (6 bases). This CDR3 is 15 amino acids long. CDR1 is MNHNS and CDR2 is SASEGT in the germline V gene. V gave up 2 bases and J gave up 5 bases, with 15 bases separating them.

As DNA, the CDR3 is TGTGCCAGCAGCGTAGTGGATCAGCAGTCACCCCTCCACTTT. It encodes CASSVVDQQSPLHF. The V gene is TRBV9, the J gene TRBJ1-6; D is unresolved. In germline, CDR1 is SGDLS, CDR2 YYNGEE. V dropped 0 bases and J dropped 10 bases, with 11 bases sitting between them. The CDR3 consists of 14 residues.

V is TRBV25-1 and J is TRBJ2-7; 7 nucleotides match TRBD1. The CDR3 consists of 13 residues. J was trimmed by 6 bases and V by 5 bases; bases with no gene match: 7. CDR1 is MGHDK and CDR2 is SYGVNS in the germline V gene. CDR3 coding DNA: TGTGCCAGCAGTCCAATAGACAGGGCCGAGCAGTACTTC. Translation gives CASSPIDRAEQYF.

The CDR3 here is CASSFQGGRPLHF. In nucleotides, the CDR3 is TGTGCCAGCAGCTTCCAGGGTGGAAGGCCCCTCCACTTT. The rearrangement joins TRBV7-9 to TRBJ1-6; TRBD1 is a possible D gene (5 bases). Trimming removed 3 bases at V and 13 bases at J, with 13 bases between. The CDR3 runs to 13 residues. Germline lookup yields CDR1 SEHNR and CDR2 FQNEAQ (reference sequence). Variable domain in full (rest from reference TRBV7-9 and TRBJ1-6): DTGVSQNPRHKITKRGQNVTFRCDPISEHNRLYWYRQTLGQGPEFLTYFQNEAQLEKSRLLSDRFSAERPKGSFSTLEIQRTEQGDSAMYLCASSFQGGRPLHFGNGTRLTVT.

The chain is built from TRBV29-1 and TRBJ2-7; tentatively, D is TRBD1 or TRBD2 (5 bases each). Deletions cut 6 bases from V and 5 bases from J, with 14 bases between. Germline CDR1 and CDR2: SQVTM and ANQGSEA. The CDR3 totals 12 residues. CDR3: CSVDRGANEQYF. The CDR3 DNA reads TGCAGCGTGGACCGAGGGGCCAACGAGCAGTACTTC.

This sequence joins TRBV30 and TRBJ1-2; 7 nucleotides align to TRBD1. CDR3 length: 14 residues. From germline, CDR1 is GTSNPN and CDR2 SVGIG (reference sequence). J was trimmed by 0 bases and V by 3 bases; bases with no gene match: 4. For the CDR3, the DNA is TGTGCCTGGAGGGGGGACAGACCTAACTATGGCTACACCTTC. Translating gives CAWRGDRPNYGYTF.